This T cell receptor beta chain is drawn from a study of CD8 T cells in ankylosing spondylitis. Regarding the study as a whole: A TCR beta motif of about 8 highly homologous variants appeared characteristic of ankylosing spondylitis blood.

This clonotype showed up just a few times. Its matching antigen is unknown. TCRdb ran MiXCR on the 5' RACE reads and lists one entry per CDR3 protein. The sample lists roughly 470,000 distinct CDR3 sequences, 25% to 30% occurring once. Germline V gene lookup returns CDR1 DFQATT and CDR2 SNEGSKA (reference sequence). CDR3 length: 13 amino acids. The V and J ends lost 1 base and 8 bases respectively, with 9 bases between them. The V and J genes are TRBV20-1 and TRBJ1-6; the D gene is possibly TRBD1 (5 bases). The sequenced sample consisted of blood, either unsorted or a sorted T cell fraction (not recorded which). This receptor was taken from a male donor with ankylosing spondylitis. As DNA, the CDR3 is TGCAGTGCTAGAGGGGGGAACCATTCACCCCTCCACTTT. Protein sequence: CSARGGNHSPLHF.